This T cell receptor beta chain was recovered during a study of shared clonotypes between healthy human individuals. About the study: Researchers drew samples from a couple of women and a few men aged 18 to 49.

Method: immunoSEQ multiplex PCR; TCRdb's copy keeps in-frame clones and lacks some. Found here are roughly 1,800,000 clones, about 95% of them singletons; the top ten hold 0.9% to 1.5%. Study results and limitations: Lower generation probabilities were found for non-shared clonotypes than for those shared by all four donors. Clonotypes that were shared across four donors made up around 5% of naive CD4 clonotypes.

Positive CCR7 selection of CD45RO-negative cells yielded the naive CD8 cells, and terminally differentiated effector memory CD45RA+ cells were excluded. On this clone itself: What it recognizes is unknown.

The sample taken for sequencing was naive CD8+ T cells sorted from blood. This receptor was taken from a man between 18 and 29 years old in good health.

For the CDR3, the DNA is TGTGCCTGGAGATTAGGGGACAGCGGCTCCTACGAGCAGTACTTC. Its protein product is CAWRLGDSGSYEQYF. V usage is TRBV30 and J usage is TRBJ2-7; 7 bases map to TRBD1. CDR1 GTSNPN and CDR2 SVGIG come from the germline V gene (reference sequence). Trimming cost V 3 bases and J 0 bases; bases outside gene matches: 8. This CDR3 is built from 15 residues.